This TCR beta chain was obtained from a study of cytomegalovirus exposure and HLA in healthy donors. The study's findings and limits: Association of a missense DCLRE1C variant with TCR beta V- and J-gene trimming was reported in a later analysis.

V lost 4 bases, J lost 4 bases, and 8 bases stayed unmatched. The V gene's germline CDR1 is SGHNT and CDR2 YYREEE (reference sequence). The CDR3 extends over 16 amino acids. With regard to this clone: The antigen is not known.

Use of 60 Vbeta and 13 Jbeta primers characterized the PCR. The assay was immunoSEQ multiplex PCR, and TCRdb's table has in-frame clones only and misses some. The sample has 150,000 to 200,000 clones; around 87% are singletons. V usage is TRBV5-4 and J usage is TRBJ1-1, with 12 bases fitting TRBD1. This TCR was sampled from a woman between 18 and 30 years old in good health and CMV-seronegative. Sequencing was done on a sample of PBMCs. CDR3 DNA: TGTGCCAGCAGCCTGGGACAGGGGGCGCGTATCACTGAAGCTTTCTTT. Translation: CASSLGQGARITEAFF.